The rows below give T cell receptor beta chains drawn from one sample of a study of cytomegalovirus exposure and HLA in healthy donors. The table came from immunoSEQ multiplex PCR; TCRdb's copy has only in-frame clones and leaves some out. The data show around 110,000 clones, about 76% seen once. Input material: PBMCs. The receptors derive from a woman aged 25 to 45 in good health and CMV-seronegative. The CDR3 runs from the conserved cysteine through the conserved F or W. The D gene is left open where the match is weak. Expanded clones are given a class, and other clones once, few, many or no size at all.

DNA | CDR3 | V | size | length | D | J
TGTGCCTCTGAGGGACAGGGTTATGAGACCCAGTACTTC | CASEGQGYETQYF | TRBV28 | . | 13 | TRBD1 | TRBJ2-5
TGTGCCAGCAGTGGACTAGCGGGGAACACCGGGGAGCTGTTTTTT | CASSGLAGNTGELFF | TRBV2 | few | 15 | TRBD2 | TRBJ2-2
TGTGCCAGCAGTGAGCGGGAGAATCAGCCCCAGCATTTT | CASSERENQPQHF | TRBV6-5 | . | 13 | . | TRBJ1-5
TGTGCCAGCCATGCGGGGTCCGGGGAGCTGTTTTTT | CASHAGSGELFF | TRBV6-4 | . | 12 | . | TRBJ2-2
TGTGCCAGCAGTTTCAGCGGGGACACTAATGAAAAACTGTTTTTT | CASSFSGDTNEKLFF | TRBV28 | . | 15 | . | TRBJ1-4
TGTGCCAGCAGGGACAGGGGAGGTTACGGGGAGCTGTTTTTT | CASRDRGGYGELFF | TRBV6-6 | . | 14 | TRBD1 | TRBJ2-2
TGTGCCAGTAGTACGACAGGACTAGCAACTAATGAAAAACTGTTTTTT | CASSTTGLATNEKLFF | TRBV19 | once | 16 | . | TRBJ1-4
TGCGCCAGCAGCCTATCAGACCAGGGGGCTAGTTCACCCCTCCACTTT | CASSLSDQGASSPLHF | TRBV5-1 | . | 16 | TRBD1 | TRBJ1-6
TGTGCCAGCTCACCACAACAGGGGGCGAGTCCCTACTATGGCTACACCTTC | CASSPQQGASPYYGYTF | TRBV18 | . | 17 | TRBD1 | TRBJ1-2
TGTGCCGGGGAGCCGACCGGGCACCACGAGCAGTACTTC | CAGEPTGHHEQYF | TRBV30 | . | 13 | . | TRBJ2-7
TGTGCCAGCAGTTATGGACAGGTCACTGGCTACACCTTC | CASSYGQVTGYTF | TRBV6-5 | . | 13 | TRBD1 | TRBJ1-2
TGTGCCAGCAGCGGGGACAGGCTTAACTATGGCTACACCTTC | CASSGDRLNYGYTF | TRBV7-8 | . | 14 | TRBD1 | TRBJ1-2
TGTGCCAGTAGTATAGATTCGCCGATCCTAGCGGGGCTGGGGGAGCAGTACTTC | CASSIDSPILAGLGEQYF | TRBV19 | . | 18 | TRBD2 | TRBJ2-7
TGTGCCAGCAGTTTCGAGGCACCCCTCCACTTT | CASSFEAPLHF | TRBV28 | . | 11 | . | TRBJ1-6
TGCGCCAGCAGCTTTGTAGCCTCGGCAGGGGTCCGCTACGAGCAGTACTTC | CASSFVASAGVRYEQYF | TRBV5-1 | . | 17 | . | TRBJ2-7
TGTGCCAGCAGCGGACAGGGTTTTCACACTGAAGCTTTCTTT | CASSGQGFHTEAFF | TRBV9 | . | 14 | TRBD1 | TRBJ1-1
TGCGCCAGCAGCTTCACTAGCGCCGGGGCCAACGTCCTGACTTTC | CASSFTSAGANVLTF | TRBV5-1 | . | 15 | TRBD2 | TRBJ2-6
TGTGCCAGCGACAGGGCTTTGAACACTGAAGCTTTCTTT | CASDRALNTEAFF | TRBV6-1 | . | 13 | TRBD1 | TRBJ1-1
TGTGCCAGCGGCGGCTTCAGGGAAGATACGCAGTATTTT | CASGGFREDTQYF | TRBV2 | . | 13 | . | TRBJ2-3
TGTGCCAGCAGCCTATTACAGGGATCGGGTCAGCCCCAGCATTTT | CASSLLQGSGQPQHF | TRBV28 | . | 15 | . | TRBJ1-5
TGCGCCAGCAGGCGGACAGTCACCGGGGAGCTGTTTTTT | CASRRTVTGELFF | TRBV10-1 | . | 13 | . | TRBJ2-2
TGTGCCACCAGCAGAGCCACTAGCGGGAGCGCCGAGCAGTACTTC | CATSRATSGSAEQYF | TRBV15 | once | 15 | TRBD2 | TRBJ2-7
TGTGCCAGCAGTTACGGCGGGAGGGCCGCAGATACGCAGTATTTT | CASSYGGRAADTQYF | TRBV6-5 | . | 15 | TRBD2 | TRBJ2-3
TGTGCCACCAGCTACGGGACAGCGAACACCGGGGAGCTGTTTTTT | CATSYGTANTGELFF | TRBV15 | few | 15 | TRBD1 | TRBJ2-2
TGTGCCGTTAAGGGGGACCTACCCGGTGAGACCCAGTACTTC | CAVKGDLPGETQYF | TRBV10-3 | once | 14 | . | TRBJ2-5
TGTGCCAGCAGTCCCCGGGGAAGCGGGAGTGTAGCAGATACGCAGTATTTT | CASSPRGSGSVADTQYF | TRBV27 | . | 17 | TRBD2 | TRBJ2-3
TGTGCCAGCAGCAGTACTAGCACAGATACGCAGTATTTT | CASSSTSTDTQYF | TRBV5-4 | . | 13 | . | TRBJ2-3
TGTGCCAGCAGTCCACGAGGTAGCGGGAGCAACGAGCAGTACTTC | CASSPRGSGSNEQYF | TRBV28 | . | 15 | TRBD2 | TRBJ2-7
TGTGCCAGTAGTTTCGGAGGGCCGAACACCGGGGAGCTGTTTTTT | CASSFGGPNTGELFF | TRBV19 | . | 15 | . | TRBJ2-2